The rows below give T cell receptor beta chains drawn from one sample of a study of cytomegalovirus exposure and HLA in healthy donors. Only in-frame clones appear in the TCRdb table, and some are missing; sequencing was by immunoSEQ multiplex PCR. The sample carries fewer than 200,000 clones, roughly four fifths recorded once. Sequenced material: PBMCs. These receptors were taken from a female donor in good health and CMV-seronegative. The CDR3 runs from the conserved cysteine through the conserved F or W.

cdr3_aa: CASSQPGTGREQYF
v_call: TRBV4-2
j_call: TRBJ2-7

cdr3_aa: CASSQDNQGSQPQHF
v_call: TRBV4-3
j_call: TRBJ1-5

cdr3_aa: CASSPVLTEAFF
v_call: TRBV18
j_call: TRBJ1-1

cdr3_aa: CASRPAGGSYNEQFF
v_call: TRBV7-7
j_call: TRBJ2-1

cdr3_aa: CASSYLAGGDNEQFF
v_call: TRBV18
j_call: TRBJ2-1

cdr3_aa: CASSSTGGGPAEAFF
v_call: TRBV6-5
j_call: TRBJ1-1

cdr3_aa: CASSPRDNSYEQYF
v_call: TRBV6-6
j_call: .

cdr3_aa: CSGVSTDTQYF
v_call: TRBV20-1
j_call: TRBJ2-3

cdr3_aa: CASSDTPETQYF
v_call: TRBV10-1
j_call: TRBJ2-5

cdr3_aa: CASSTGAGSPLHF
v_call: TRBV6-6
j_call: TRBJ1-6

cdr3_aa: CSVAGWGGLAKNIQYF
v_call: TRBV29-1
j_call: TRBJ2-4

cdr3_aa: CASTLREGAVVGDKYGYTF
v_call: TRBV7-8
j_call: TRBJ1-2

cdr3_aa: CASSLRAGIQETQYF
v_call: TRBV28
j_call: TRBJ2-5

cdr3_aa: CASSYRVGLEQYF
v_call: TRBV19
j_call: TRBJ2-7

cdr3_aa: CASSQARAGAASSSNEQFF
v_call: TRBV4-2
j_call: TRBJ2-1

cdr3_aa: CASSYSPTSYEQYF
v_call: TRBV6-5
j_call: TRBJ2-7

cdr3_aa: CASSIRHSEGTDTQYF
v_call: TRBV19
j_call: TRBJ2-3

cdr3_aa: CASSSASNSNQPQHF
v_call: TRBV6-6
j_call: TRBJ1-5

cdr3_aa: CASSYTGGPATDTQYF
v_call: TRBV7-9
j_call: TRBJ2-3

cdr3_aa: CASSSTGNTEAFF
v_call: TRBV5-8
j_call: TRBJ1-1

cdr3_aa: CASSQASGSSYNEQFF
v_call: TRBV4-3
j_call: TRBJ2-1